The 32 T cell receptor beta chains below come from one sample, sequenced in a study of control samples from healthy donors and cancer patients. Libraries were prepared by immunoSEQ multiplex PCR; TCRdb keeps only in-frame clonotypes and omits some of them. The sample consists of about 59,000 clones, about 92% of them appearing once. Sequencing used PBMCs. Receptor source: a middle-aged man with colorectal cancer.

CDR3 sequence (DNA): TGTGCCAGCAGCTTAAACCTCCGGGACGTGGGACAAGAGACCCAGTACTTC. It encodes CASSLNLRDVGQETQYF. V and J are TRBV11-3 and TRBJ2-5; D is perhaps TRBD1 or TRBD2 (5 bases each). The V and J ends lost 2 bases and 2 bases respectively, with 18 bases between them. CDR3 length: 17 residues. The V gene's germline CDR1 is SGHNT and CDR2 YENEEA. The whole variable domain, filled in from reference TRBV11-3 and TRBJ2-5, reads EAGVVQSPRYKIIEKKQPVAFWCNPISGHNTLYWYLQNLGQGPELLIRYENEEAVDDSQLPKDRFSAERLKGVDSTLKIQPAELGDSAVYLCASSLNLRDVGQETQYFGPGTRLLVL.

V usage is TRBV9 and J usage is TRBJ1-2; perhaps TRBD1 as D (6 bases). Germline-derived CDR1 and CDR2 are SGDLS and YYNGEE. The V end lost 0 bases, the J end lost 3 bases, and 9 bases lay between the germline ends. This CDR3 has 14 residues. CDR3 bases: TGTGCCAGCAGCGTAGGGACAGCAGACTATGGCTACACCTTC. It encodes CASSVGTADYGYTF.

The chain has TRBV18 and TRBJ1-4; unclear D gene. V was cut by 7 bases and J by 7 bases, with 13 bases left in between. The CDR3 is 13 residues long. Germline CDR1 is KGHSH and CDR2 is LQKENI. The CDR3 is CASCTQLGEKLFF. The CDR3 region has the DNA TGTGCCAGCTGTACCCAGCTCGGTGAAAAACTGTTTTTT.

The chain combines TRBV6-2 or TRBV6-3 with TRBJ1-5; TRBD1 matches 10 bases. Trimming cost V 5 bases and J 6 bases; bases outside gene matches: 7. Germline assignment: CDR1 MNHEY and CDR2 SVGEGT. The CDR3 spans 15 residues. The CDR3 region has the DNA TGTGCCAGCAGTATGACAGGGGGCGCGGGTCAGCCCCAGCATTTT. Residues: CASSMTGGAGQPQHF.

The chain joins TRBV19 to TRBJ2-3; D gene uncertain. The CDR3 totals 11 residues. V lost 4 bases and J 3 bases, leaving 2 bases between the germline ends. CDR1 LNHDA and CDR2 SQIVND come from the germline V gene (reference sequence). The DNA of the CDR3 is TGTGCCAGTAGTACTACAGATACGCAGTATTTT. Translating it yields CASSTTDTQYF.

The chain couples TRBV6-2 or TRBV6-3 to TRBJ1-2; D uncertain. CDR1 MNHEY and CDR2 SVGEGT come from the germline V gene. Deletions cut 2 bases from V and 4 bases from J, with 11 bases between. The CDR3 runs to 14 residues. The CDR3 sequence is CASSYVSAGYGYTF. As DNA, the CDR3 is TGTGCCAGCAGTTACGTTTCGGCGGGCTATGGCTACACCTTC.

This clone occurred a few times. V and J are TRBV19 and TRBJ1-5; the D is unclear. There are 16 residues in the CDR3. The germline CDR1 and CDR2 sequences are LNHDA and SQIVND (reference sequence). V lost 4 bases and J lost 0, with 13 bases in between. CDR3 sequence (DNA): TGTGCCAGTAGTACAACAGCACTATATAGCAATCAGCCCCAGCATTTT. This codes for CASSTTALYSNQPQHF.

The V and J genes are TRBV6-6 and TRBJ2-7; no definite D call. Trimming shortened V by 7 bases and J by 0 bases, and 13 bases separated the two germline ends. There are 14 residues in the CDR3. Germline assignment: CDR1 MNHNY and CDR2 SVGAGI (reference sequence). The CDR3 loop is CASIPHLSSYEQYF. The CDR3 DNA follows: TGTGCCAGCATTCCCCATTTGAGCTCCTACGAGCAGTACTTC.

This clone appeared a single time. This chain uses TRBV19 with TRBJ2-6, with TRBD1 matching 8 bases. Germline V gene data show CDR1 as LNHDA and CDR2 as SQIVND (reference sequence). CDR3 length: 19 residues. V was clipped by 3 bases and J by 3 bases; unmatched bases: 13. CDR3 in amino acids: CASSMREQGVFGGANVLTF. The DNA of the CDR3 is TGTGCCAGTAGTATGCGTGAACAGGGGGTCTTTGGTGGGGCCAACGTCCTGACTTTC.

This sequence joins TRBV2 and TRBJ2-1; 12 nucleotides align to TRBD2. V was clipped by 8 bases and J by 10 bases; unmatched bases: 3. CDR3 length: 12 amino acids. Looked up from germline, CDR1 is SNHLY and CDR2 is FYNNEI. CDR3: CASLAGGPEQFF. CDR3 nucleotides: TGTGCCAGCCTAGCGGGGGGGCCAGAGCAGTTCTTC.

V is TRBV7-2 and J is TRBJ2-1; D possibly corresponds to TRBD2 (5 bases). CDR1 and CDR2 (germline): SGHTA, FQGNSA. V dropped 8 bases and J dropped 7 bases, with 12 bases sitting between them. The CDR3 sequence is 12 residues long. The CDR3 sequence is CASVNRRNEQFF. CDR3 bases: TGTGCCAGCGTTAACCGGAGGAATGAGCAGTTCTTC.

V gene TRBV6-2 or TRBV6-3 combines with J gene TRBJ1-6; D call uncertain. This CDR3 region has 17 residues. The ends were cut back, 5 bases at V and 0 bases at J, with 14 bases in the middle. The V gene's germline CDR1 is MNHEY and CDR2 SVGEGT. CDR3 amino acids: CASSTGPGSSYNSPLHF. In nucleotides, the CDR3 is TGTGCCAGCAGTACGGGCCCTGGGAGCTCCTATAATTCACCCCTCCACTTT.

As concerns this clone: The junction departs from germline at one end; a sequencing error may be responsible. The CDR3 nucleotides read TGTGCCAGCGGGACGTACAGGCGAGGGGCTGACGCTTTCTTT. This sequence encodes CASGTYRRGADAFF. The rearrangement joins TRBV6-5 to TRBJ1-1; D might be TRBD1 (5 bases). This CDR3 region has 14 residues. Germline V gives CDR1 MNHEY, CDR2 SVGAGI.

This clone was detected once. The V call is TRBV7-3, the J call TRBJ2-1; D is undetermined. Between the trimmed V and J ends, which lost 3 bases and 6 bases, there was a span of 9 bases. The CDR3 length is 13 residues. CDR1 is SGHTA and CDR2 is FQGTGA in the germline V gene. DNA for the CDR3: TGTGCCAGCAGCTTGGGTTTGGGCAATGAGCAGTTCTTC. This gives the protein CASSLGLGNEQFF.

CDR3 coding DNA: TGTGCCAGCAGTTCCCGGGACAGGGTTGGCGAGCAGTACTTC. Translating gives CASSSRDRVGEQYF. The J gene is TRBJ2-7, the V gene TRBV27, with 9 bases fitting TRBD1. CDR1 and CDR2 from the germline V gene are MNHEY and SMNVEV (reference sequence). With V trimmed by 4 bases and J by 6 bases, 7 bases remained unmatched. This CDR3 comprises 14 residues.

This sequence joins TRBV19 and TRBJ1-1; D ambiguous. CDR1 is LNHDA, CDR2 SQIVND, per germline (reference sequence). The CDR3 covers 14 residues. The V gene lost 4 bases and the J gene lost 1 base, with 10 bases spanning the gap. The CDR3 sequence is CASSTGKGNTEAFF. CDR3 nucleotide sequence: TGTGCCAGTAGTACTGGGAAGGGGAACACTGAAGCTTTCTTT.

The chain has TRBV27 and TRBJ1-1, with 9 positions matching TRBD1. V lost 5 bases to trimming and J lost 10 bases; unmatched junction nucleotides: 5. The germline CDR1 and CDR2 sequences are MNHEY and SMNVEV (reference sequence). The CDR3 is 12 amino acids. CDR3 loop: CASSHGTGTAFF. DNA for the CDR3: TGTGCCAGCAGTCACGGGACAGGGACAGCTTTCTTT.

The sample holds a few counts of this clone. V and J are TRBV6-5 and TRBJ1-6; 9 bases fit TRBD1. Trimming took 6 bases from V and 7 from J; bases not matched to a gene: 4. This CDR3 contains 14 residues. Per germline, CDR1 MNHEY and CDR2 SVGAGI. The CDR3 protein is CASRVTGGNSPLHF. The CDR3 coding sequence is TGTGCCAGCAGGGTGACAGGGGGGAATTCACCCCTCCACTTT.

This chain connects TRBV3-1 (or the pseudogene TRBV3-2) to TRBJ2-7, with TRBD1 matching 8 bases. The CDR3 is 13 amino acids. Germline CDR1 and CDR2: LGHDT and YNNKEL (reference sequence). V shed 1 base, J shed 6 bases, and the junction held 2 bases outside the gene matches. CDR3 protein: CASSQGTGSEQYF. Written as DNA, the CDR3 is TGTGCCAGCAGCCAAGGGACAGGGAGCGAGCAGTACTTC.

The chain couples TRBV29-1 to TRBJ2-5; weak D call: TRBD1 (6 bases). The CDR3 loop spans 15 amino acids. Trimming pared 7 bases from V and 2 bases from J, leaving 20 bases between. Looked up from germline, CDR1 is SQVTM and CDR2 is ANQGSEA. CDR3 region: CSALLRVGQQETQYF. The CDR3 DNA is TGCAGCGCCCTTTTAAGGGTTGGACAGCAAGAGACCCAGTACTTC. The whole variable domain, filled in from reference TRBV29-1 and TRBJ2-5, reads SAVISQKPSRDICQRGTSLTIQCQVDSQVTMMFWYRQQPGQSLTLIATANQGSEATYESGFVIDKFPISRPNLTFSTLTVSNMSPEDSSIYLCSALLRVGQQETQYFGPGTRLLVL.

V gene TRBV19 combines with J gene TRBJ1-3; 7 bases agree with TRBD1. Germline CDR1 LNHDA, CDR2 SQIVND (reference sequence). The CDR3 has 18 amino acids. J was trimmed by 0 bases and V by 0 bases; bases with no gene match: 8. CDR3 residues: CASSIETGTVNSGNTIYF. In DNA, the CDR3 is TGTGCCAGTAGTATAGAAACCGGGACAGTGAACTCTGGAAACACCATATATTTT.

This chain joins TRBV19 and TRBJ1-6, with a weak D call TRBD1 (6 bases). Trimming took off 9 bases at V and 7 bases at J, with 16 bases between the two ends. Germline V gene sequence: CDR1 LNHDA, CDR2 SQIVND (reference sequence). This CDR3 has 14 residues. CDR3 bases: TGTGCCAGCCGATTGGGACAAATAAATTCACCCCTCCACTTT. Translating it yields CASRLGQINSPLHF.

This rearrangement joins TRBV27 to TRBJ2-5; TRBD1 matches at 8 bases. The CDR3 runs 15 residues. V lost 5 bases to trimming and J lost 5 bases; unmatched junction nucleotides: 10. Germline assignment: CDR1 MNHEY and CDR2 SMNVEV (reference sequence). The DNA for the CDR3 is TGTGCCAGCAGTCGCCGGACAGGGAGGTCGGAGACCCAGTACTTC. This sequence encodes CASSRRTGRSETQYF.

V gene TRBV19 combines with J gene TRBJ1-2, with TRBD1 as a possible D gene (6 bases). CDR3 size: 14 residues. The germline CDR1 and CDR2 sequences are LNHDA and SQIVND (reference sequence). V shed 5 bases and J shed 1 base, with 11 bases lying between them. CDR3 sequence: CASSPDRLNYGYTF. In nucleotides, the CDR3 is TGTGCCAGTAGTCCGGACAGACTTAACTATGGCTACACCTTC.

This clone was detected only once. The chain uses TRBV7-9 and TRBJ2-5; D is unclear. This CDR3 comprises 14 residues. Germline CDR1 is SEHNR and CDR2 is FQNEAQ (reference sequence). Between the trimmed V and J ends, which lost 1 base and 1 base, there was a span of 7 bases. The CDR3, as DNA: TGTGCCAGCAGCTTAGTAGTCAGCCAAGAGACCCAGTACTTC. It codes for CASSLVVSQETQYF.

CDR3 amino acids: CASSLIGTGVNEKLFF. The DNA for the CDR3 is TGTGCCAGCAGCCTTATCGGGACAGGGGTTAATGAAAAACTGTTTTTT. The gene calls are TRBV7-9 and TRBJ1-4; TRBD1 matches at 10 bases. Germline values: CDR1 SEHNR, CDR2 FQNEAQ (reference sequence). The CDR3 extends over 16 amino acids. The V segment lost 5 bases and the J segment 4 bases; nucleotides outside the gene matches: 7.

The rearrangement links TRBV3-1 (or the pseudogene TRBV3-2) to TRBJ2-3; 15 positions match TRBD2. This CDR3 contains 16 residues. From germline, CDR1 is LGHDT and CDR2 YNNKEL (reference sequence). Trimming cost V 3 bases and J 5 bases; bases outside gene matches: 3. The CDR3 DNA reads TGTGCCAGCAGCCACGGACTAGCGGGGGGGCAAGATACGCAGTATTTT. Amino acid sequence: CASSHGLAGGQDTQYF.

This clone was seen once. Written as DNA, the CDR3 is TGCGCCAGCGAACGGGGGGCAGGGTTAACAGATACGCAGTATTTT. Protein product: CASERGAGLTDTQYF. V and J are TRBV5-1 and TRBJ2-3, with a tentative D call TRBD2 (7 bases). CDR1 is SGHRS and CDR2 is YFSETQ in the germline V gene. This CDR3 is built from 15 residues. Trimming cost V 7 bases and J 3 bases, with 18 bases left between them.

This clone was detected only a few times. The chain carries TRBV11-2 and TRBJ1-2, with 7 bases matching TRBD1. The CDR3 loop spans 15 amino acids. After removal of 0 bases from V and 0 bases from J, the junction contained 1 base not matched to a gene. Germline CDR1 and CDR2: SGHAT and FQNNGV. Here the CDR3 DNA reads TGTGCCAGCAGCTTAGAAGGGGGCGCTAACTATGGCTACACCTTC. Protein product: CASSLEGGANYGYTF. The full variable domain, in which reference TRBV11-2 and TRBJ1-2 provide the parts outside the CDR3, is EAGVAQSPRYKIIEKRQSVAFWCNPISGHATLYWYQQILGQGPKLLIQFQNNGVVDDSQLPKDRFSAERLKGVDSTLKIQPAKLEDSAVYLCASSLEGGANYGYTFGSGTRLTVV.

The rearrangement links TRBV11-2 to TRBJ2-1, with D perhaps assigned TRBD1 or TRBD2 (6 bases each). This CDR3 is built from 16 residues. Germline-derived CDR1 and CDR2 are SGHAT and FQNNGV. The germline V and J ends were trimmed by 5 bases and 3 bases, with 17 bases remaining between them. Here the CDR3 DNA reads TGTGCCAGCAGCCAGAGGGGGATCGGGGGCTACAATGAGCAGTTCTTC. As protein: CASSQRGIGGYNEQFF.

The rearrangement joins TRBV19 to TRBJ1-2; TRBD1 might be the D (6 bases). Trimming left V 9 bases short and J 6 bases short, with 17 bases between. CDR3 length equals 13 residues. Germline V gives CDR1 LNHDA, CDR2 SQIVND (reference sequence). This chain's CDR3 is CASASDRQNGYTF. In DNA, the CDR3 is TGTGCCAGCGCCTCGGACAGACAGAATGGCTACACCTTC. Variable domain in full (rest from reference TRBV19 and TRBJ1-2): DGGITQSPKYLFRKEGQNVTLSCEQNLNHDAMYWYRQDPGQGLRLIYYSQIVNDFQKGDIAEGYSVSREKKESFPLTVTSAQKNPTAFYLCASASDRQNGYTFGSGTRLTVV.

The V call is TRBV30, the J call TRBJ1-2; 7 bases match TRBD1. Germline V CDR1 and CDR2: GTSNPN, SVGIG (reference sequence). This CDR3 is built from 15 residues. Germline trimming cut 0 bases from V and 4 bases from J; bases unmatched to any gene: 8. The CDR3, as DNA: TGTGCCTGGAGTGTACTGACAGGGCTCTCCTATGGCTACACCTTC. As protein: CAWSVLTGLSYGYTF.